This T cell receptor beta chain was retrieved from a study of CD8+CD57+ T cells in acquired aplastic anemia. Study in general: Each DNA sample taken from sorted CD4+ and CD8+ cells came to about 3.2 ug on average. Healthy donor CD4+ cell samples had a mean of roughly 9.9 million reads. Study-wide results and limits: Patients versus controls showed no significant CD8+ Simpson's diversity difference.

Germline loops: CDR1 KGHDR, CDR2 SFDVKD. Deletions cut 7 bases from V and 0 bases from J, with 18 bases between. The CDR3 length is 16 residues. The study profiled TCR beta VDJ and CDR3 using genomic DNA as template. One entry per CDR3 protein results from TCRdb running MiXCR on the reads. The data show some 200,000 distinct CDR3 sequences, with approximately 35% seen just once and 0.95% to 1.3% held by the top ten. This clonotype was observed many times. Its antigen is undetermined. Specimen: sorted CD4+, CD8+, or CD8+CD57+ T cells (not recorded which) from PBMCs. The chain has TRBV24-1 and TRBJ2-7; D call uncertain. This receptor was taken from a human donor in good health, serving as a control. CDR3 residues: CATRSLKGPFSYEQYF. CDR3 coding DNA: TGTGCCACCAGATCCTTAAAAGGACCCTTCTCCTACGAGCAGTACTTC.